The entry that follows covers one TCR beta chain sequence. This record belongs to a study of T cells after yellow fever vaccination. The CDR3 extends over 15 amino acids. Trimming took 3 bases from V and 2 from J, leaving 12 bases between them. Conversion of TCR transcripts into cDNA relied on 5'RACE template switching, which added a universal primer site and UMIs. MiXCR, run by TCRdb on the 5' RACE reads, gives a single entry per CDR3 protein. The repertoire holds some 560,000 distinct CDR3 sequences, with 17% as singletons. The clonotype was recovered from a man between 18 and 29 years old who received the YFV17D yellow fever vaccine. This chain links TRBV12-3 or TRBV12-4 with TRBJ2-3; perhaps TRBD2 as D (6 bases). The sequencing here drew on PBMCs, taken 4 to 5 days after the first yellow fever vaccination. CDR3 in DNA: TGTGCCAGCAGTTTTGTCGGCGGGAACACAGATACGCAGTATTTT. This encodes CASSFVGGNTDTQYF.